The 28 T cell receptor beta chains given below trace back to one sample, sequenced in a study of early T cells in non-severe SARS-CoV-2 infection. TCRdb fed the 5' RACE reads into MiXCR, producing one record per CDR3 protein. The sample includes just over 60,000 distinct CDR3 sequences, approximately 9% of them seen just once. Sequencing was performed on whole blood. Receptors were obtained from an adult who was a healthcare worker with PCR-confirmed SARS-CoV-2 infection or an uninfected control (not recorded which).

This clonotype was seen only a few times. The chain has TRBV18 and TRBJ2-3; 7 nucleotides match TRBD2. The CDR3 is 13 residues long. The germline V gene encodes CDR1 KGHSH and CDR2 LQKENI. Germline trimming cut 6 bases from V and 6 bases from J; bases unmatched to any gene: 6. The DNA for the CDR3 is TGTGCCAGCTCGGGAGGGACGGACGATACGCAGTATTTT. It translates to CASSGGTDDTQYF.

There are many counts of this clonotype. This sequence joins TRBV7-2 and TRBJ2-2; D is unresolved. Germline CDR1 and CDR2: SGHTA and FQGNSA. The CDR3 extends over 14 amino acids. Trimming took 5 bases from V and 6 from J, leaving 13 bases between them. Here the CDR3 DNA reads TGTGCCAGCAGCCAGGCAGAAATCGCCGGGGAGCTGTTTTTT. Protein product: CASSQAEIAGELFF. The variable domain in full, with the rest retrieved from reference TRBV7-2 and TRBJ2-2, is GAGVSQSPSNKVTEKGKDVELRCDPISGHTALYWYRQSLGQGLEFLIYFQGNSAPDKSGLPSDRFSAERTGGSVSTLTIQRTQQEDSAVYLCASSQAEIAGELFFGEGSRLTVL.

In this sample, this clonotype turned up a few times. The rearrangement links TRBV7-8 to TRBJ1-4, with D perhaps TRBD1 (5 bases). This CDR3 has 13 amino acids. V was pared by 5 bases and J by 11 bases, with 15 bases between. Per the germline V gene, CDR1 is SGHVS and CDR2 is FQNEAQ. The CDR3 sequence is CASSLRGGSKLFF. For the CDR3, the DNA is TGTGCCAGCAGCCTCCGCGGGGGGTCCAAACTGTTTTTT. The full variable domain, with the rest looked up from reference TRBV7-8 and TRBJ1-4, is GAGVSQSPRYKVAKRGQDVALRCDPISGHVSLFWYQQALGQGPEFLTYFQNEAQLDKSGLPSDRFFAERPEGSVSTLKIQRTQQEDSAVYLCASSLRGGSKLFFGSGTQLSVL.

This clonotype came up a few times. The chain carries TRBV9 and TRBJ2-5; the D is unclear. The CDR3 runs to 14 residues. The V end lost 0 bases, the J end lost 2 bases, and 8 bases lay between the germline ends. Germline lookup yields CDR1 SGDLS and CDR2 YYNGEE. CDR3 nucleotide sequence: TGTGCCAGCAGCGTAGGCAGCTTTCAAGAGACCCAGTACTTC. It translates to CASSVGSFQETQYF.

CDR3 in amino acids: CASTSKGRITDTQYF. In nucleotides, the CDR3 is TGTGCCAGCACATCGAAGGGGAGGATCACAGATACGCAGTATTTT. This chain joins TRBV2 and TRBJ2-3; D is perhaps TRBD2 (6 bases). In germline, CDR1 is SNHLY, CDR2 FYNNEI. This CDR3 spans 15 amino acids. Trimming pared 7 bases from V and 2 bases from J, leaving 16 bases between.

This clonotype was seen repeatedly, ten times or more. The chain carries TRBV7-2 and TRBJ2-1; the match to TRBD2 covers 8 bases. Germline lookup yields CDR1 SGHTA and CDR2 FQGNSA. The CDR3 loop spans 14 amino acids. V lost 7 bases and J lost 8; bases outside the gene matches: 10. For the CDR3, the DNA is TGTGCCAGCACCCACTTCGGGGGGGCCTATGAGCAGTTCTTC. It encodes CASTHFGGAYEQFF.

This clonotype showed up just a few times. The chain has TRBV7-6 and TRBJ2-2, with TRBD1 matching 7 bases. The germline gives CDR1 SGHVS, CDR2 FNYEAQ. After removal of 5 bases from V and 0 bases from J, the junction contained 6 bases not matched to a gene. The CDR3 runs 16 residues. CDR3 amino acids: CASSRGQTSNTGELFF. The CDR3 DNA reads TGTGCCAGCAGCAGGGGACAGACCTCGAACACCGGGGAGCTGTTTTTT.

The J gene is TRBJ1-6, the V gene TRBV5-1; possibly TRBD1 for D (5 bases). Germline CDR1 is SGHRS and CDR2 is YFSETQ. V was shortened by 4 bases and J by 12 bases, with 11 bases between the two germline ends. The CDR3 spans 12 residues. The CDR3 region has the DNA TGCGCCAGCAGCGGGGGTGGTGGACCCCTCCACTTT. Its translation is CASSGGGGPLHF. Together with reference TRBV5-1 and TRBJ1-6, the CDR3 gives the full variable domain: KAGVTQTPRYLIKTRGQQVTLSCSPISGHRSVSWYQQTPGQGLQFLFEYFSETQRNKGNFPGRFSGRQFSNSRSEMNVSTLELGDSALYLCASSGGGGPLHFGNGTRLTVT.

This clonotype was seen more than once but under ten times. The chain joins TRBV5-1 to TRBJ1-2, with a possible D match to TRBD1 (6 bases). CDR3 length: 14 amino acids. The ends were cut back, 2 bases at V and 0 bases at J, with 8 bases in the middle. Per germline, CDR1 SGHRS and CDR2 YFSETQ. The CDR3, as DNA: TGCGCCAGCAGCTTAACAGGGACTAACTATGGCTACACCTTC. As protein: CASSLTGTNYGYTF.

The chain joins TRBV12-3 or TRBV12-4 to TRBJ1-4; TRBD1 is a possible D gene (5 bases). The V end was cut by 2 bases, the J end by 5 bases, with 9 bases between. CDR3 size: 14 residues. The CDR3 here is CASSLSGANEKLFF. Here the CDR3 DNA reads TGTGCCAGCAGTTTATCCGGGGCCAATGAAAAACTGTTTTTT.

This clonotype came up a few times. This chain uses TRBV6-1 with TRBJ2-5; D is perhaps TRBD1 (5 bases). CDR1 and CDR2 (germline): MNHNS, SASEGT. V dropped 7 bases and J dropped 0 bases, with 18 bases sitting between them. The CDR3 has 16 residues. In nucleotides, the CDR3 is TGTGCCAGCACCCAGGGCCAGGGAACGTACCAAGAGACCCAGTACTTC. Residues: CASTQGQGTYQETQYF.

J is TRBJ1-2 and V is TRBV5-1; D is unclear. V gave up 4 bases and J gave up 0 bases, with 13 bases separating them. CDR1 and CDR2 (germline): SGHRS, YFSETQ. This CDR3 region has 15 residues. CDR3 coding DNA: TGCGCCAGCAGCCCCCCCCTGGAACCTAACTATGGCTACACCTTC. This sequence encodes CASSPPLEPNYGYTF.

The rearrangement links TRBV7-3 to TRBJ1-6, with 12 bases matching TRBD1. V dropped 1 base and J dropped 9; count of bases not matched to a gene: 1. Germline CDR1 is SGHTA and CDR2 is FQGTGA. This CDR3 is 15 amino acids long. The DNA for the CDR3 is TGTGCCAGCAGCTTAATGGGACAGGGGGCTTCACCCCTCCACTTT. It encodes CASSLMGQGASPLHF.

Many counts were recorded for this clonotype. This chain connects TRBV4-2 to TRBJ1-4, with D maybe TRBD1 (5 bases). The V and J ends lost 2 bases and 2 bases respectively, with 9 bases between them. The CDR3 consists of 15 residues. In germline, CDR1 is LGHNA, CDR2 YNFKEQ. The CDR3 bases are TGTGCCAGCAGCCAAACCCGGGGGACTAATGAAAAACTGTTTTTT. It is translated as CASSQTRGTNEKLFF.

This clonotype occurred a few times. The chain is built from TRBV20-1 and TRBJ1-1; a weak D match, TRBD1 (6 bases). Trimming pared 6 bases from V and 4 bases from J, leaving 9 bases between. The CDR3 runs to 11 residues. The germline gives CDR1 DFQATT, CDR2 SNEGSKA (reference sequence). CDR3 in amino acids: CSAGTPTEAFF. The CDR3 bases are TGCAGTGCAGGGACACCCACTGAAGCTTTCTTT.

This clonotype has at least ten counts. The chain is built from TRBV7-6 and TRBJ2-2, with D unresolved. Germline V gene lookup returns CDR1 SGHVS and CDR2 FNYEAQ. Trimming took off 5 bases at V and 4 bases at J, with 5 bases between the two ends. The CDR3 totals 12 residues. CDR3 in DNA: TGTGCCAGCAGCCACTCCACCGGGGAGCTGTTTTTT. Translation gives CASSHSTGELFF.

This clonotype was seen ten or more times. V is TRBV20-1 and J is TRBJ2-3; 9 bases map to TRBD1. V shed 1 base, J shed 5 bases, and the junction held 7 bases outside the gene matches. The CDR3 has 15 amino acids. CDR1 and CDR2 (germline): DFQATT, SNEGSKA (reference sequence). The CDR3, as DNA: TGCAGTGCTAGAGCCACGGACAGGGGAGGAGATACGCAGTATTTT. This sequence encodes CSARATDRGGDTQYF.

The chain recombines TRBV6-5 with TRBJ1-2; D call uncertain. Germline values: CDR1 MNHEY, CDR2 SVGAGI. Trimming pared 2 bases from V and 4 bases from J, leaving 11 bases between. The CDR3 consists of 14 residues. CDR3 sequence reads: CASSYRNSAYGYTF. CDR3 in DNA: TGTGCCAGCAGTTACCGCAACTCCGCCTATGGCTACACCTTC.

In this sample, this clonotype turned up a few times. The chain joins TRBV5-6 to TRBJ1-3; D is perhaps TRBD1 (5 bases). Trimming left V 2 bases short and J 7 bases short, with 16 bases between. Germline-derived CDR1 and CDR2 are SGHDT and YYEEEE. The CDR3 length is 15 residues. This CDR3 is CASSLVSGRWNTIYF. The CDR3 DNA follows: TGTGCCAGCAGCTTAGTTTCAGGGAGATGGAACACCATATATTTT.

In its sample, this clonotype was seen a few times. The chain is built from TRBV27 and TRBJ2-7, with 7 bases lining up with TRBD2. CDR3 length: 15 amino acids. V shed 2 bases and J 1 base; nucleotides not matched to a gene: 5. Germline V gene sequence: CDR1 MNHEY, CDR2 SMNVEV (reference sequence). This CDR3 is CASSLDGGGSYEQYV. Here the CDR3 DNA reads TGTGCCAGCAGTTTAGATGGCGGGGGTTCCTACGAGCAGTACGTC.

This clonotype has a handful of counts. The chain couples TRBV4-2 to TRBJ2-3; the match to TRBD2 covers 9 bases. Germline V gene data show CDR1 as LGHNA and CDR2 as YNFKEQ. The junction had 7 bases not matched to a gene; V was cut back by 3 bases and J by 0 bases. This CDR3 region has 17 residues. CDR3 DNA sequence: TGTGCCAGCAGCCAGGGATTAGCGGGGGTGAGCACAGATACGCAGTATTTT. Translation gives CASSQGLAGVSTDTQYF.

This clonotype occurred many times. The rearrangement joins TRBV29-1 to TRBJ2-3; D is possibly TRBD2 (5 bases). Germline-derived CDR1 and CDR2 are SQVTM and ANQGSEA. Trimming took 8 bases from V and 6 from J, leaving 9 bases between them. The CDR3 is 10 amino acids. DNA of the CDR3: TGCAGCCATAAGCGGGATACGCAGTATTTT. It yields the protein CSHKRDTQYF.

V is TRBV7-8 and J is TRBJ1-6, with a possible D match to TRBD1 (5 bases). The germline gives CDR1 SGHVS, CDR2 FQNEAQ. This CDR3 comprises 15 residues. The V end lost 1 base, the J end lost 6 bases, and 10 bases lay between the germline ends. For the CDR3, the DNA is TGTGCCAGCAGCTTAGTAAGGGGTGGTAATTCACCCCTCCACTTT. This gives the protein CASSLVRGGNSPLHF. Supplemented by reference TRBV7-8 and TRBJ1-6, the full variable domain reads GAGVSQSPRYKVAKRGQDVALRCDPISGHVSLFWYQQALGQGPEFLTYFQNEAQLDKSGLPSDRFFAERPEGSVSTLKIQRTQQEDSAVYLCASSLVRGGNSPLHFGNGTRLTVT.

This clonotype was seen repeatedly, ten times or more. The chain couples TRBV3-1 to TRBJ1-2; 8 bases are shared with TRBD1. Germline values: CDR1 LGHDT, CDR2 YNNKEL (reference sequence). With 4 bases clipped from V and 5 bases from J, the junction kept 12 bases outside the gene matches. The CDR3 is 16 amino acids. The CDR3 nucleotides read TGTGCCAGCAGCCGAGCACAACAGGGGGGAGCGTATGGCTACACCTTC. The encoded protein is CASSRAQQGGAYGYTF.

This CDR3 reads CASSLDGTGYGYTF. DNA for the CDR3: TGTGCCAGCAGTTTAGACGGGACAGGGTATGGCTACACCTTC. V is TRBV12-3 or TRBV12-4 and J is TRBJ1-2; 9 bases map to TRBD1. Trimming cost V 1 base and J 5 bases; bases outside gene matches: 2. The CDR3 contains 14 residues.

The table lists this clonotype with a few counts. The rearrangement links TRBV20-1 to TRBJ2-3, with 15 bases aligning to TRBD2. This CDR3 spans 15 amino acids. After removal of 5 bases from V and 1 base from J, the junction contained 1 base not matched to a gene. The germline V gene encodes CDR1 DFQATT and CDR2 SNEGSKA (reference sequence). CDR3: CSARTSGGGTDTQYF. Written as DNA, the CDR3 is TGCAGTGCTCGGACTAGCGGGGGGGGCACAGATACGCAGTATTTT.

The chain carries TRBV11-2 and TRBJ2-4; a possible D gene is TRBD1 (5 bases). The CDR3 is 15 residues long. The V gene's germline CDR1 is SGHAT and CDR2 FQNNGV. The V end lost 0 bases, the J end lost 9 bases, and 15 bases lay between the germline ends. The CDR3 nucleotides are TGTGCCAGCAGCTTAGATTTTGACAGAGGCGGCATTCAGTACTTC. Translation gives CASSLDFDRGGIQYF. The full variable domain, with the rest looked up from reference TRBV11-2 and TRBJ2-4, is EAGVAQSPRYKIIEKRQSVAFWCNPISGHATLYWYQQILGQGPKLLIQFQNNGVVDDSQLPKDRFSAERLKGVDSTLKIQPAKLEDSAVYLCASSLDFDRGGIQYFGAGTRLSVL.

The gene calls are TRBV10-1 and TRBJ1-1, with D possibly matching TRBD1 (6 bases). V gave up 0 bases and J gave up 5 bases, with 13 bases separating them. Per the germline V gene, CDR1 is WNHNN and CDR2 is SYGVQD (reference sequence). CDR3 length: 15 amino acids. CDR3 coding DNA: TGCGCCAGCAGTGAGTCTCGGGGGGCGAAGACTGAAGCTTTCTTT. Protein product: CASSESRGAKTEAFF.